This T cell receptor beta chain is drawn from a study of blood T cell repertoires in COVID-19. Study summary: The samples span acute and convalescent COVID-19 from the United States, Italy and Spain. Sources were T cells, B-cell-depleted T cells, or PBMCs; the material itself was cDNA or gDNA.

This clone came up a few times. Germline assignment: CDR1 KGHSH and CDR2 LQKENI. The CDR3 extends over 13 amino acids. With 5 bases removed from V and 5 bases from J, the gap between germline ends came to 10 bases. Per the original data handling: For nucleated cells, counts were estimated from reference gene primer amplification. Sequencing used immunoSEQ multiplex PCR; TCRdb keeps in-frame clones, though not all of them. V, J and clone size are taken as reported in that table, and D and trimming were inferred from the DNA itself. The data show about 140,000 clones, around 90% seen once. This chain uses TRBV18 with TRBJ1-5; D is unclear. The receptor comes from a woman between 50 and 59 years old with acute or convalescent COVID-19. Sequences were obtained from peripheral blood. The CDR3 DNA sequence: TGTGCCAGCTCAGGAGGGCAGGATCAGCCCCAGCATTTT. It encodes CASSGGQDQPQHF.